The 25 T cell receptor beta chains in this list originate from one sample, sequenced in a study of T cell responses to AZD1222 COVID-19 vaccine (dated by TCRdb to about 2021). Read against the paper, the sample's time point label means: baseline before first vaccination. The receptor library was made with the immunoSEQ multiplex PCR assay. TCRdb carries this immuneACCESS record with in-frame sequences only. Its versions omit some clonotypes, under half of them owing to an unresolved V gene in the studies checked, with the rest unexplained. The sample data list 50,000 to 65,000 clones, and over 85% of these were observed just once. The ten largest make up under 6.5% of the sample. Sequenced here: peripheral blood, sampled on day 0 of AZD1222 vaccination. The receptors were gathered from an adult in good health.

The chain combines TRBV6-5 with TRBJ1-1; D not certain. CDR1 and CDR2 (germline): MNHEY, SVGAGI. The CDR3 is 13 residues long. The germline V and J ends were trimmed by 4 bases and 4 bases, with 10 bases remaining between them. CDR3 sequence: CASSFQVGTEAFF. Written as DNA, the CDR3 is TGTGCCAGCAGTTTTCAAGTGGGCACTGAAGCTTTCTTT.

V and J are TRBV14 and TRBJ2-5; 10 nucleotides match TRBD2. The CDR3 length is 15 residues. Trimming at V came to 4 bases and at J to 5 bases, leaving 7 bases not matched to a gene. Germline CDR1 reads SGHDN; CDR2 reads FVKESK. CDR3 DNA sequence: TGTGCCAGCAGCCGAGCGGGGGGGCCGCAGGAGACCCAGTACTTC. Translating it yields CASSRAGGPQETQYF.

This rearrangement joins TRBV3-1 (or the pseudogene TRBV3-2) to TRBJ2-3, with TRBD2 identical over 14 bases. Germline trimming cut 5 bases from V and 8 bases from J; bases unmatched to any gene: 9. Per the germline V gene, CDR1 is LGHDT and CDR2 is YNNKEL (reference sequence). The CDR3 length is 16 residues. CDR3 DNA: TGTGCCAGCAGCTTCCGGACTAGCGGGGGGAAGGGTACGCAGTATTTT. It is translated as CASSFRTSGGKGTQYF.

The chain employs TRBV6-5 and TRBJ1-5; no reliable D call. This CDR3 is 13 amino acids long. CDR1 is MNHEY, CDR2 SVGAGI, per germline. Between the trimmed V and J ends, which lost 6 bases and 3 bases, there was a span of 9 bases. CDR3 region: CASSRINNQPQHF. The CDR3 DNA follows: TGTGCCAGCAGCCGGATTAACAATCAGCCCCAGCATTTT.

This chain connects TRBV9 to TRBJ1-6, with D maybe TRBD1 (5 bases). The CDR3 extends over 15 amino acids. V lost 0 bases and J lost 12, with 16 bases in between. Germline CDR1 reads SGDLS; CDR2 reads YYNGEE. CDR3 region: CASSVGGQGLEPLHF. Written as DNA, the CDR3 is TGTGCCAGCAGCGTAGGAGGACAAGGGTTGGAACCCCTCCACTTT.

The rearrangement links TRBV29-1 to TRBJ1-4; D may be TRBD1 (5 bases). The V and J ends lost 2 bases and 6 bases respectively, with 7 bases between them. The CDR3 has 12 amino acids. Germline CDR1 SQVTM, CDR2 ANQGSEA. CDR3 sequence: CSVELGDEKLFF. CDR3 nucleotide sequence: TGCAGCGTTGAATTGGGGGATGAAAAACTGTTTTTT.

The rearrangement links TRBV7-8 to TRBJ1-1, with 10 nucleotides matching TRBD1. Germline CDR1 is SGHVS and CDR2 is FQNEAQ. This CDR3 is built from 15 residues. V gave up 5 bases and J gave up 0 bases; unmatched junction bases: 3. CDR3 region: CASSVGQGLNTEAFF. The DNA of the CDR3 is TGTGCCAGCAGCGTGGGACAGGGGTTGAACACTGAAGCTTTCTTT. Full variable domain (remainder filled in from reference TRBV7-8 and TRBJ1-1): GAGVSQSPRYKVAKRGQDVALRCDPISGHVSLFWYQQALGQGPEFLTYFQNEAQLDKSGLPSDRFFAERPEGSVSTLKIQRTQQEDSAVYLCASSVGQGLNTEAFFGQGTRLTVV.

The chain recombines TRBV5-6 with TRBJ1-1; 8 bases fit TRBD1. The germline V gene encodes CDR1 SGHDT and CDR2 YYEEEE. V shed 6 bases and J 2 bases; nucleotides not matched to a gene: 15. The CDR3 covers 17 residues. The CDR3 DNA is TGTGCCAGCACCGTGAACAGGGGGTCCCGAATAAACACTGAAGCTTTCTTT. It codes for CASTVNRGSRINTEAFF.

CDR3 residues: CASGMGQGAFETQYF. In nucleotides, the CDR3 is TGTGCTAGTGGTATGGGACAGGGGGCTTTTGAGACCCAGTACTTC. This sequence joins TRBV12-5 and TRBJ2-5; TRBD1 matches at 12 bases. This CDR3 spans 15 amino acids. Looked up from germline, CDR1 is LGHNT and CDR2 is FRNRAP. V trimming: 5 bases; J trimming: 5 bases; junction bases outside the gene matches: 6.

This chain links TRBV6-1 with TRBJ1-1, with D perhaps matching TRBD1 (5 bases). Germline lookup yields CDR1 MNHNS and CDR2 SASEGT. The CDR3 consists of 17 residues. Trimming took off 0 bases at V and 5 bases at J, with 19 bases between the two ends. This CDR3 reads CASSEASGASGRTEAFF. The CDR3 nucleotides are TGTGCCAGCAGTGAAGCCTCCGGGGCCTCCGGGAGGACTGAAGCTTTCTTT.

The chain uses TRBV6-6 and TRBJ1-5, with D maybe TRBD1 (6 bases). Trimming shortened V by 1 base and J by 2 bases, and 12 bases separated the two germline ends. The germline CDR1 and CDR2 sequences are MNHNY and SVGAGI (reference sequence). The CDR3 has 16 amino acids. The CDR3 DNA reads TGTGCCAGCAGTTACTGGGGGGCAGGGGGCAATCAGCCCCAGCATTTT. This translates into CASSYWGAGGNQPQHF.

This rearrangement joins TRBV18 to TRBJ2-2, with D uncertain. Per the germline V gene, CDR1 is KGHSH and CDR2 is LQKENI. CDR3 length: 15 residues. Trimming removed 2 bases at V and 4 bases at J, with 11 bases between. CDR3 sequence (DNA): TGTGCCAGCTCACCAGTCGGCCCGGGCACCGGGGAGCTGTTTTTT. This translates into CASSPVGPGTGELFF.

This clone was recorded once. The chain has TRBV27 and TRBJ2-1; the match to TRBD1 covers 11 bases. This CDR3 has 15 residues. Per germline, CDR1 MNHEY and CDR2 SMNVEV (reference sequence). With V trimmed by 2 bases and J by 7 bases, 4 bases remained unmatched. CDR3 sequence reads: CASSLAGTGGNEQFF. As DNA, the CDR3 is TGTGCCAGCAGTTTAGCGGGGACAGGGGGAAATGAGCAGTTCTTC.

This chain links TRBV10-2 with TRBJ1-1; 8 bases are a match to TRBD1. This CDR3 is built from 16 residues. The V gene end was trimmed by 3 bases and the J gene end by 1 base; junction bases not matched to a gene: 7. The germline V gene has CDR1 WSHSY and CDR2 SAAADI. CDR3 protein: CASSDSRTGQNTEAFF. The DNA for the CDR3 is TGCGCCAGCAGTGACTCCCGGACAGGGCAGAACACTGAAGCTTTCTTT.

This chain joins TRBV20-1 and TRBJ2-5; D tentatively fits TRBD1 or TRBD2 (6 bases each). CDR1 is DFQATT and CDR2 is SNEGSKA in the germline V gene (reference sequence). This CDR3 region has 16 residues. The ends were cut back, 3 bases at V and 3 bases at J, with 20 bases in the middle. The CDR3 DNA sequence: TGCAGTGCTAGTGACGGAGGGGGGTACTTGAAAGAGACCCAGTACTTC. Translated: CSASDGGGYLKETQYF.

This clone was found once. This chain uses TRBV19 with TRBJ2-6; 7 bases agree with TRBD1. V was clipped by 3 bases and J by 0 bases; unmatched bases: 5. CDR3 length equals 17 residues. Germline lookup yields CDR1 LNHDA and CDR2 SQIVND (reference sequence). CDR3 sequence reads: CASSILGQTSGANVLTF. CDR3 coding DNA: TGTGCCAGTAGTATTCTGGGACAGACCTCTGGGGCCAACGTCCTGACTTTC.

The chain is built from TRBV10-3 and TRBJ2-7, with D unresolved. V was shortened by 3 bases and J by 3 bases, with 12 bases between the two germline ends. The CDR3 length is 14 residues. Germline lookup yields CDR1 ENHRY and CDR2 SYGVKD. CDR3 sequence reads: CAISDQLKSYEQYF. CDR3 DNA: TGTGCCATCAGTGACCAGCTTAAGAGCTACGAGCAGTACTTC.

The chain combines TRBV3-1 (or the pseudogene TRBV3-2) with TRBJ1-2; 10 nucleotides agree with TRBD1. The CDR3 has 15 amino acids. Losses at the gene ends were 4 bases for V and 8 bases for J; bases not matched to a gene: 10. Germline V lookup: CDR1 LGHDT, CDR2 YNNKEL (reference sequence). CDR3 in amino acids: CASSPRDRGRRGYTF. In nucleotides, the CDR3 is TGTGCCAGCAGCCCCCGGGACAGGGGAAGACGGGGCTACACCTTC.

The rearrangement joins TRBV11-2 to TRBJ2-1; no reliable D call. Trimming removed 1 base at V and 7 bases at J, with 8 bases between. Germline CDR1 is SGHAT and CDR2 is FQNNGV. The CDR3 sequence is 13 residues long. Here the CDR3 reads CASSLVPANEQFF. For the CDR3, the DNA is TGTGCCAGCAGCTTAGTTCCCGCTAATGAGCAGTTCTTC.

This clone appeared once. The gene calls are TRBV19 and TRBJ1-2; D is uncertain. The CDR3 runs to 14 residues. Trimming removed 3 bases from V and 2 bases from J, with 10 bases in between. Germline V gene lookup returns CDR1 LNHDA and CDR2 SQIVND (reference sequence). CDR3 sequence reads: CASSISRLNYGYTF. The CDR3 DNA reads as TGTGCCAGTAGTATCTCCCGGCTAAACTATGGCTACACCTTC.

The V gene is TRBV3-1 (or the pseudogene TRBV3-2), the J gene TRBJ1-1; tentatively, D is TRBD1 (5 bases). Germline V gene data show CDR1 as LGHDT and CDR2 as YNNKEL (reference sequence). Trimming removed 3 bases at V and 6 bases at J, with 11 bases between. The CDR3 sequence is 13 residues long. CDR3 DNA: TGTGCCAGCAGCCAGGGGGGGGTTGCTGAAGCTTTCTTT. This gives the protein CASSQGGVAEAFF.

The J gene is TRBJ2-5, the V gene TRBV7-9; unclear D gene. This CDR3 is built from 15 residues. V lost 5 bases to trimming and J lost 1 base, with 14 bases between them. Germline CDR1 SEHNR, CDR2 FQNEAQ (reference sequence). CDR3 in amino acids: CASSTYSPTQETQYF. CDR3 sequence (DNA): TGTGCCAGCAGCACCTACTCGCCAACCCAAGAGACCCAGTACTTC.

The chain is built from TRBV7-6 and TRBJ2-2, with D maybe TRBD1 (6 bases). This CDR3 has 15 residues. The germline V and J ends were trimmed by 1 base and 4 bases, with 10 bases remaining between them. Germline loops: CDR1 SGHVS, CDR2 FNYEAQ. The DNA for the CDR3 is TGTGCCAGCAGCTTAGGGGGGCTTGGCACCGGGGAGCTGTTTTTT. Translated, it gives CASSLGGLGTGELFF.

This rearrangement joins TRBV6-5 to TRBJ2-2; 7 bases line up with TRBD2. This CDR3 contains 14 residues. With 3 bases clipped from V and 7 bases from J, the junction kept 5 bases outside the gene matches. Germline assignment: CDR1 MNHEY and CDR2 SVGAGI. DNA of the CDR3: TGTGCCAGCAGTTATCCAGGGAGGGACGGGGAGCTGTTTTTT. It is translated as CASSYPGRDGELFF.

The chain carries TRBV5-1 and TRBJ1-1; 10 bases line up with TRBD1. Germline-derived CDR1 and CDR2 are SGHRS and YFSETQ. This CDR3 comprises 16 residues. V gave up 4 bases and J gave up 0 bases; unmatched junction bases: 6. Here the CDR3 reads CASSPGTGAMNTEAFF. The DNA of the CDR3 is TGCGCCAGCAGCCCCGGGACAGGGGCTATGAACACTGAAGCTTTCTTT.